The entry below describes one TCR beta chain. Antigen: not known. Germline V gene sequence: CDR1 SGHDT, CDR2 YYEEEE. This CDR3 comprises 15 residues. Trimming cost V 3 bases and J 4 bases, with 13 bases left between them. This sample is drawn from a study of molecular identifiers for immune sequencing clone quantification. Study outcomes and limitations: One cell's worth of spiked Jurkat TCR RNA was reportedly detectable among one million naive cells. Clones that exceeded 20 RNA copies held over 99% of effector molecules, yet under 1% in naive cells.

Sequencing libraries of naive CD8 cells derived from approximately 22,000 to 940,000 sorted cells with 10%, 30% or 50% RNA. Previously described methods and listed TCR primers were employed for the bulk TCR libraries. Via MiXCR, TCRdb re-called the PCR reads, giving one row per CDR3 protein. The sample consists of 400,000 to 600,000 distinct CDR3 sequences, around 23% of them appearing once. The receptor was derived from a human donor in good health. Some libraries in this study had Jurkat cell RNA spiked in. The chain joins TRBV5-6 to TRBJ1-4; D is ambiguous. Input material: naive CD8+ T cells from blood, with Jurkat cell RNA spiked in. The subset: FACS-sorted CD8+CD4-CCR7+CD45RA+ naive T cells. The chain's CDR3 is CASSSTPDFNEKLFF. CDR3 in DNA: TGTGCCAGCAGCTCTACTCCGGACTTTAATGAAAAACTGTTTTTT.